This T cell receptor (beta chain) was sequenced during a study of blood T cell repertoires in COVID-19. About the research overall: PBMCs, B-cell-depleted T cells, or T cells provided the cDNA or gDNA that made up the material.

This CDR3 spans 14 amino acids. Germline lookup yields CDR1 MDHEN and CDR2 SYDVKM. With 6 bases clipped from V and 5 bases from J, the junction kept 10 bases outside the gene matches. Sequencing used immunoSEQ multiplex PCR; TCRdb keeps in-frame clones, though not all of them. This sample has 110,000 to 150,000 clones, with 65% to 90% found just once. The sequence derives from a human donor in a cohort sampled during active COVID-19. V gene TRBV28 combines with J gene TRBJ2-7; 7 nucleotides align to TRBD2. What was sequenced was peripheral blood. The CDR3 nucleotides read TGTGCCAGCAGCTCGATACCAACTAGCGACGAGCAGTACTTC. Protein: CASSSIPTSDEQYF.